What follows are 22 T cell receptor beta chains derived from one specimen sequenced in a study of tumor-infiltrating lymphocytes in localized non-small cell lung cancer. TCRdb's table, derived via immunoSEQ multiplex PCR, lists solely in-frame clones and lacks some. Of about 13,000 clones listed, roughly 80% are singletons. The sample consisted of lung tumor tissue. These receptors were obtained from a human donor with non-small cell lung cancer.

The genes are TRBV7-2 and TRBJ2-3; 10 nucleotides line up with TRBD2. From germline, CDR1 is SGHTA and CDR2 FQGNSA. The CDR3 runs 15 residues. The junction had 6 bases not matched to a gene; V was cut back by 5 bases and J by 4 bases. CDR3 loop: CASSKAGGGADTQYF. CDR3 in DNA: TGTGCCAGCAGCAAAGCGGGAGGGGGGGCAGATACGCAGTATTTT.

The chain has TRBV6-6 and TRBJ1-2, with D possibly being TRBD1 (6 bases). From germline, CDR1 is MNHNY and CDR2 SVGAGI (reference sequence). V was clipped by 6 bases and J by 8 bases, with 19 bases between them. The CDR3 runs to 14 residues. The CDR3 DNA reads TGTGCCAGCAGCCTGGCCGGGGACATCGGAGGCTACACCTTC. Residues: CASSLAGDIGGYTF.

This chain uses TRBV15 with TRBJ1-1; unclear D gene. Trimming stripped 1 base from V and 7 bases from J, with 7 bases between. The germline V gene encodes CDR1 LNHNV and CDR2 YYDKDF (reference sequence). The CDR3 is 12 residues long. The CDR3 loop is CATSRVGNEAFF. Here the CDR3 DNA reads TGTGCCACCAGCAGAGTAGGGAATGAAGCTTTCTTT.

The chain carries TRBV28 and TRBJ1-6, with D possibly TRBD1 on 5 matching bases. The CDR3 has 16 amino acids. V lost 7 bases to trimming and J lost 7 bases, with 20 bases between them. From germline, CDR1 is MDHEN and CDR2 SYDVKM. CDR3 protein: CASTTLLAGENSPLHF. The CDR3 coding sequence is TGTGCCAGCACCACCCTTCTAGCGGGGGAAAATTCACCCCTCCACTTT.

The chain combines TRBV29-1 with TRBJ2-1, with D maybe TRBD1 (6 bases). The CDR3 has 12 amino acids. Germline V CDR1 and CDR2: SQVTM, ANQGSEA. V was clipped by 5 bases and J by 6 bases, with 11 bases between them. The CDR3 DNA reads as TGCAGCGTTAAGTCAGGGGCCAATGAGCAGTTCTTC. It yields the protein CSVKSGANEQFF.

The chain links TRBV4-2 to TRBJ1-6; a weak D match, TRBD1 (5 bases). V lost 6 bases and J 10 bases, leaving 16 bases between the germline ends. The CDR3 sequence is 14 residues long. Germline-derived CDR1 and CDR2 are LGHNA and YNFKEQ. CDR3: CASRKTGEGSPLHF. Written as DNA, the CDR3 is TGTGCCAGCAGAAAGACGGGGGAGGGATCACCCCTCCACTTT.

The CDR3 sequence is CASLPPTGAYEQYF. CDR3 DNA sequence: TGTGCCAGCCTGCCACCGACAGGGGCGTACGAGCAGTACTTC. The chain has TRBV28 and TRBJ2-7; 8 positions agree with TRBD1. The junction had 10 bases not matched to a gene; V was cut back by 8 bases and J by 4 bases. Germline V gene data show CDR1 as MDHEN and CDR2 as SYDVKM. The CDR3 runs 14 residues.

The V and J genes are TRBV2 and TRBJ2-7; TRBD1 or TRBD2 may be the D gene (5 bases each). CDR1 is SNHLY and CDR2 is FYNNEI in the germline V gene. V gave up 7 bases and J gave up 6 bases, with 22 bases separating them. The CDR3 runs 15 residues. CDR3 nucleotide sequence: TGTGCCAGCACCCCCCCACTGGGACGGGTCTCCGAGCAGTACTTC. Its protein is CASTPPLGRVSEQYF. Combining the CDR3 with reference TRBV2 and TRBJ2-7 gives the whole variable domain EPEVTQTPSHQVTQMGQEVILRCVPISNHLYFYWYRQILGQKVEFLVSFYNNEISEKSEIFDDQFSVERPDGSNFTLKIRSTKLEDSAMYFCASTPPLGRVSEQYFGPGTRLTVT.

The J gene is TRBJ2-5, the V gene TRBV19; TRBD1 matches at 7 bases. The CDR3 is 13 residues long. Germline CDR1 and CDR2: LNHDA and SQIVND (reference sequence). V shed 5 bases, J shed 5 bases, and the junction held 5 bases outside the gene matches. The CDR3 reads CASSLTGVETQYF. The CDR3 DNA follows: TGTGCCAGTAGTCTAACAGGGGTTGAGACCCAGTACTTC.

There are a few counts of this clone. J is TRBJ2-7 and V is TRBV28; D uncertain. CDR1 is MDHEN and CDR2 is SYDVKM in the germline V gene. The CDR3 runs 14 residues. Trimming cost V 1 base and J 3 bases, with 10 bases left between them. The chain's CDR3 is CASSLSVTNYEQYF. CDR3 nucleotides: TGTGCCAGCAGTTTATCGGTCACCAACTACGAGCAGTACTTC.

The chain combines TRBV11-2 with TRBJ2-2, with D possibly called TRBD1 or TRBD2 (5 bases each). CDR3 size: 14 residues. V lost 3 bases and J 6 bases, leaving 11 bases between the germline ends. Germline loops: CDR1 SGHAT, CDR2 FQNNGV. CDR3 amino acids: CASSFSTGPGELFF. The CDR3 coding sequence is TGTGCCAGCAGCTTCTCCACGGGGCCCGGGGAGCTGTTTTTT.

V gene TRBV11-1 combines with J gene TRBJ2-2, with 9 bases that match TRBD1. Germline CDR1 reads SGHAT; CDR2 reads FQDESV (reference sequence). The trim removed 5 bases at V and 6 bases at J, leaving 7 bases unmatched. The CDR3 consists of 15 residues. The CDR3 coding sequence is TGTGCCAGCAGCCCTACAGGGGGCGGATCCGGGGAGCTGTTTTTT. Protein sequence: CASSPTGGGSGELFF.

CDR3: CASSFRGRDTYEQYF. CDR3 DNA sequence: TGTGCCAGCAGCTTTCGAGGACGGGACACCTACGAGCAGTACTTC. The V gene is TRBV7-2, the J gene TRBJ2-7, with D tentatively TRBD1 (6 bases). The CDR3 totals 15 residues. The germline gives CDR1 SGHTA, CDR2 FQGNSA. Trimming took 3 bases from V and 2 from J, leaving 14 bases between them.

The chain joins TRBV6-6 to TRBJ2-2; D is perhaps TRBD1 (6 bases). This CDR3 has 15 amino acids. Trimming took off 4 bases at V and 6 bases at J, with 15 bases between the two ends. CDR1 is MNHNY and CDR2 is SVGAGI in the germline V gene (reference sequence). The CDR3 loop reads CASSFLTGPAGELFF. Here the CDR3 DNA reads TGTGCCAGCAGTTTTTTAACAGGGCCCGCCGGGGAGCTGTTTTTT.

The rearrangement joins TRBV28 to TRBJ1-1; TRBD1 might be the D (5 bases). This CDR3 comprises 14 residues. The ends were cut back, 2 bases at V and 6 bases at J, with 13 bases in the middle. Looked up from germline, CDR1 is MDHEN and CDR2 is SYDVKM. CDR3 protein: CASSLRPHRPEAFF. The CDR3 region has the DNA TGTGCCAGCAGTTTACGACCTCACAGGCCTGAAGCTTTCTTT.

The rearrangement joins TRBV20-1 to TRBJ2-7; D is possibly TRBD1 (5 bases). The CDR3 totals 10 residues. Trimming cost V 5 bases and J 5 bases, with 7 bases left between them. CDR1 and CDR2 from the germline V gene are DFQATT and SNEGSKA (reference sequence). Here the CDR3 DNA reads TGCAGTGCTTCCAGGGACGAGCAGTACTTC. Translation gives CSASRDEQYF.

The chain combines TRBV7-9 with TRBJ2-1; 12 bases align to TRBD2. In germline, CDR1 is SEHNR, CDR2 FQNEAQ (reference sequence). The length of the CDR3 is 15 residues. Trimming at V came to 6 bases and at J to 8 bases, leaving 8 bases not matched to a gene. The CDR3 DNA follows: TGTGCCAGCAGGGACGGGACTAGCGGGTACGATGAGCAGTTCTTC. This sequence encodes CASRDGTSGYDEQFF.

The rearrangement joins TRBV9 to TRBJ1-3; 8 positions match TRBD1. This CDR3 has 15 residues. The J segment lost 3 bases and the V segment lost 4 bases, leaving 6 bases of the junction unmatched. Per the germline V gene, CDR1 is SGDLS and CDR2 is YYNGEE. This CDR3 is CASSTRTGFGNTIYF. CDR3 nucleotide sequence: TGTGCCAGCAGCACCCGGACAGGGTTTGGAAACACCATATATTTT.

The gene calls are TRBV19 and TRBJ1-1, with D unclear. The V end was cut by 5 bases, the J end by 1 base, with 11 bases between. CDR1 is LNHDA and CDR2 is SQIVND in the germline V gene (reference sequence). The CDR3 consists of 14 residues. CDR3 DNA: TGTGCCAGTAGTCCCCGGGCTTCGAACACTGAAGCTTTCTTT. Translated, it gives CASSPRASNTEAFF.

The chain recombines TRBV27 with TRBJ1-2; TRBD1 matches 9 bases. The CDR3 contains 15 residues. J lost 5 bases, V lost 6 bases, and 10 bases had no gene match. Germline lookup yields CDR1 MNHEY and CDR2 SMNVEV (reference sequence). DNA for the CDR3: TGTGCCAGCAGCCCTACAGGGGGCGCGGGGTATGGCTACACCTTC. It codes for CASSPTGGAGYGYTF.

This clone was found once. The chain joins TRBV2 to TRBJ2-3; 11 bases fit TRBD2. V shed 5 bases and J 6 bases; nucleotides not matched to a gene: 10. CDR3 length: 16 residues. The germline V gene has CDR1 SNHLY and CDR2 FYNNEI. The CDR3 coding sequence is TGTGCCAGCAGTACCCGAATAGCGGGAGGGCCCGATACGCAGTATTTT. Protein sequence: CASSTRIAGGPDTQYF.

The V gene is TRBV2, the J gene TRBJ1-4; TRBD1 aligns across 7 bases. Germline CDR1 reads SNHLY; CDR2 reads FYNNEI. J was trimmed by 4 bases and V by 7 bases; bases with no gene match: 9. CDR3 size: 15 residues. CDR3 in amino acids: CASTVDRDFNEKLFF. CDR3 coding DNA: TGTGCCAGCACCGTAGACAGGGACTTTAATGAAAAACTGTTTTTT.